Given below is one T cell receptor (beta chain) in context. Its antigen is not identified. The sample originates from a study of shared clonotypes between healthy human individuals. Whole-study findings and limits: Researchers found naive subsets generally carried larger estimated richness than memory subsets. Clonotypes shared by all four sorted-subset donors had higher generation probabilities than non-shared clonotypes.

The CDR3 is 17 amino acids. J was trimmed by 4 bases and V by 5 bases; bases with no gene match: 11. Germline CDR1 and CDR2: SGHVS and FQNEAQ. Repertoires were generated with immunoSEQ multiplex PCR, while TCRdb's copy carries only in-frame clones and drops some. This sample has approximately 2.3 million clones, with approximately 95% found just once. This chain joins TRBV7-8 and TRBJ2-1, with 10 bases identical to TRBD2. The sequenced sample was naive CD4+ T cells from PBMCs. Subset given: CD45RA+ positively selected. The clonotype comes from a man younger than 35 in good health. Some clones in this sample may be carry-over from other donors' samples. Written as DNA, the CDR3 is TGTGCCAGCAGCCTACCGACTAGCGGGTTTCCTTACAATGAGCAGTTCTTC. Its translation: CASSLPTSGFPYNEQFF.